This T cell receptor (beta chain) emerged from a study of T-cell memory formation after mild COVID-19. Study-wide results and limits: Detection of some responders pre-infection suggested pre-existing cross-reactive memory T cells participated.

It was 5'RACE with constant-segment primers that produced the TCR alpha and TCR beta cDNA libraries, which carried sample barcodes and UMIs. TCRdb analysed the 5' RACE reads with MiXCR anew, one entry per CDR3 protein. The sample contains 470,000 or so distinct CDR3 sequences, approximately 23% of which appear only once. Details on this clonotype: Antigen unknown.

Germline CDR1 reads LNHDA; CDR2 reads SQIVND (reference sequence). Trimming took 4 bases from V and 0 from J, leaving 15 bases between them. CDR3 length: 17 residues. The sample comprised PBMCs or a T cell subset sorted from them (not recorded which). This sequence originates from an adult woman who had mild COVID-19 (a few samples of this study predate the infection). Cell type and time point are not known. The rearrangement joins TRBV19 to TRBJ1-4, with a tentative D call TRBD1 (5 bases). The CDR3 DNA reads as TGTGCCAGTAGTAAACCGGGACTGTTTGCAACTAATGAAAAACTGTTTTTT. Residues: CASSKPGLFATNEKLFF.